There are a few counts of the clone carrying this TCR beta chain. Its antigen remains unknown. The data derive from a study of T cell repertoires in cytomegalovirus infection. Findings and limits, study-wide: There were carriers of CMV plus the relevant HLA, and cumulative public TCR beta family frequency identified them. The study found HLA-C-restricted CMV-specific TCR beta clonotypes dominating the ex vivo response.

From the reads, TCRdb called clonotypes with MiXCR, one entry per CDR3 protein. The sample shows about 440,000 distinct CDR3 sequences, roughly 30% of them seen only once. Germline CDR1 and CDR2: SGHVS and FNYEAQ. Trimming removed 3 bases from V and 1 base from J; junction bases left unmatched: 6. This CDR3 has 16 residues. Sequences were obtained from PBMCs. The rearrangement uses TRBV7-6 and TRBJ2-5; TRBD2 agrees at 9 bases. This clonotype was sampled from a human donor in good health (CMV status not recorded). Some clones in this sample may be carry-over from other donors' samples. The CDR3 region has the DNA TGTGCCAGCAGCTTCCGGGTAGCGGGGGCCCAAGAGACCCAGTACTTC. This gives the protein CASSFRVAGAQETQYF. Full variable domain (missing parts from reference TRBV7-6 and TRBJ2-5): GAGVSQSPRYKVTKRGQDVALRCDPISGHVSLYWYRQALGQGPEFLTYFNYEAQQDKSGLPNDRFSAERPEGSISTLTIQRTEQRDSAMYRCASSFRVAGAQETQYFGPGTRLLVL.